A single sample gave rise to the 13 T cell receptor beta chains below, sequenced in a study of cytomegalovirus exposure and HLA in healthy donors. This table comes from immunoSEQ multiplex PCR, and its TCRdb copy is limited to in-frame clones, with some not included. This table holds 250,000 to 300,000 clones, 65% to 90% found once. Sequencing used PBMCs. These receptors were obtained from a woman under 30 in good health and CMV-seronegative.

The gene calls are TRBV19 and TRBJ2-1; a weak D match, TRBD1 (5 bases). Trimming took 2 bases from V and 4 from J, leaving 21 bases between them. The CDR3 loop spans 18 amino acids. From germline, CDR1 is LNHDA and CDR2 SQIVND (reference sequence). The CDR3 protein is CASSIRSDFLGDYNEQFF. CDR3 DNA sequence: TGTGCCAGTAGTATAAGGTCCGACTTCCTAGGGGATTACAATGAGCAGTTCTTC.

The sample holds a few counts of this clone. The chain joins TRBV7-4 to TRBJ1-2, with TRBD1 matching over 9 bases. The V gene end was trimmed by 4 bases and the J gene end by 6 bases; junction bases not matched to a gene: 3. There are 13 residues in the CDR3. Germline-derived CDR1 and CDR2 are SGHVT and SQSDAQ. The CDR3 spells CASSYRQGDGYTF. CDR3 nucleotides: TGTGCCAGCAGCTACAGACAGGGGGATGGCTACACCTTC. Full variable domain (remainder filled in from reference TRBV7-4 and TRBJ1-2): GAGVSQSPRYKVAKRGRDVALRCDSISGHVTLYWYRQTLGQGSEVLTYSQSDAQRDKSGRPSGRFSAERPERSVSTLKIQRTEQGDSAVYLCASSYRQGDGYTFGSGTRLTVV.

The chain is built from TRBV29-1 and TRBJ2-2; D ambiguous. The CDR3 has 12 residues. Looked up from germline, CDR1 is SQVTM and CDR2 is ANQGSEA. Trimming took off 5 bases at V and 1 base at J, with 5 bases between the two ends. CDR3 nucleotide sequence: TGCAGCGTTCGACAGAACACCGGGGAGCTGTTTTTT. Protein product: CSVRQNTGELFF.

The chain couples TRBV5-4 to TRBJ2-7, with 8 bases lining up with TRBD1. V shed 5 bases and J 0 bases; nucleotides not matched to a gene: 4. Per the germline V gene, CDR1 is SGHNT and CDR2 is YYREEE (reference sequence). The CDR3 spans 14 residues. The CDR3 here is CASRTRGLSYEQYF. CDR3 nucleotide sequence: TGTGCCAGCAGAACCAGGGGGCTCTCCTACGAGCAGTACTTC.

In this sample, this clone turned up many times. The chain combines TRBV10-3 with TRBJ2-7; TRBD2 aligns across 7 bases. Per germline, CDR1 ENHRY and CDR2 SYGVKD. J gave up 0 bases and V 4 bases, and 6 bases lay outside the gene matches. The CDR3 loop spans 15 amino acids. The CDR3 reads CAISGSAGSSYEQYF. CDR3 bases: TGTGCCATCAGTGGCTCAGCGGGGAGCTCCTACGAGCAGTACTTC.

The chain uses TRBV7-9 and TRBJ2-1, with 11 bases aligning to TRBD2. V shed 5 bases, J shed 4 bases, and the junction held 7 bases outside the gene matches. The germline gives CDR1 SEHNR, CDR2 FQNEAQ (reference sequence). CDR3 length: 16 residues. The CDR3 reads CASSPRLAGPYNEQFF. The CDR3 DNA sequence: TGTGCCAGCAGCCCGAGACTAGCGGGACCTTACAATGAGCAGTTCTTC.

The CDR3 DNA follows: TGCGCCAGCAGCCCCCAAGGAGCCCTCTATGGCTACACCTTC. This sequence encodes CASSPQGALYGYTF. V and J are TRBV5-1 and TRBJ1-2, with no clear D. CDR3 length: 14 residues. Germline V CDR1 and CDR2: SGHRS, YFSETQ. The V end lost 4 bases, the J end lost 4 bases, and 14 bases lay between the germline ends.

The chain links TRBV27 to TRBJ2-5; perhaps TRBD2 as D (5 bases). Trimming left V 5 bases short and J 2 bases short, with 18 bases between. The CDR3 consists of 16 residues. The V gene's germline CDR1 is MNHEY and CDR2 SMNVEV (reference sequence). CDR3 residues: CASSAISGRLQETQYF. CDR3 nucleotide sequence: TGTGCCAGCAGTGCTATCAGCGGTCGGTTGCAAGAGACCCAGTACTTC.

The CDR3: CASSLSFGDQPQHF. CDR3 in DNA: TGTGCCAGCAGTTTATCGTTCGGGGATCAGCCCCAGCATTTT. The chain recombines TRBV27 with TRBJ1-5; D is ambiguous. The CDR3 has 14 amino acids. The V gene's germline CDR1 is MNHEY and CDR2 SMNVEV (reference sequence). The V end was cut by 0 bases, the J end by 5 bases, with 8 bases between.

The chain carries TRBV10-3 and TRBJ1-1; 8 positions match TRBD1. In germline, CDR1 is ENHRY, CDR2 SYGVKD. The CDR3 is made up of 14 amino acids. Trimming took 4 bases from V and 5 from J; bases not matched to a gene: 6. This CDR3 is CAISGRQGLTEAFF. The CDR3 nucleotides read TGTGCCATCAGTGGACGACAGGGGTTAACTGAAGCTTTCTTT.

The CDR3 spells CASSDLGQGKGYTF. DNA of the CDR3: TGTGCCAGCAGTGACTTGGGACAGGGAAAGGGCTACACCTTC. The chain employs TRBV6-4 and TRBJ1-2; 9 bases agree with TRBD1. The ends lost 1 base at V and 8 bases at J; junction bases unmatched: 5. Germline-derived CDR1 and CDR2 are MRHNA and SNTAGT. The CDR3 is 14 residues long.

The chain has TRBV11-3 and TRBJ1-4, with 9 bases lining up with TRBD1. V dropped 3 bases and J dropped 7; count of bases not matched to a gene: 6. CDR1 is SGHNT, CDR2 YENEEA, per germline. CDR3 length equals 15 residues. The CDR3 loop is CASSFPGQGFEKLFF. CDR3 DNA: TGTGCCAGCAGCTTCCCGGGACAGGGATTTGAAAAACTGTTTTTT.

A note on this clone: Mismatch with germline at one junction end may stem from a read error. CDR3 coding DNA: TGTGCCAGCAGCCTAGCGGGAGGGCTTGGGGCCAACGTCCTGACTTTC. This sequence encodes CASSLAGGLGANVLTF. V and J are TRBV11-1 and TRBJ2-6, with 12 bases that match TRBD2. The germline V gene has CDR1 SGHAT and CDR2 FQDESV (reference sequence). CDR3 size: 16 residues.